The TCR beta chain under discussion was sequenced for a study of T cells in Graves' hyperthyroidism and ophthalmopathy (dated by TCRdb to the late 2010s). Context from the whole study: TCR V-J signatures able to tell the groups apart were searched for in a discovery cohort of 90 to 100 patients, of whom over 40 had Graves' ophthalmopathy and roughly 58 had stable Graves' hyperthyroidism. The approximately 90 discovery patients were randomly split 7:3 into training and test sets. After blood sampling, hyperthyroidism patients were treated with methimazole at a starting dose of 30 mg daily, and ophthalmopathy patients were treated with high-dose intravenous methylprednisolone. In more than 5 Graves' hyperthyroidism patients, the study also compared T-cell repertoires from thyroid tissue with T-cell repertoires from blood. Prospective prediction of ophthalmopathy was tested in an independent validation cohort of 18 to 20 hyperthyroidism patients and roughly 16 patients who later progressed to ophthalmopathy. The paper describes TCR Vbeta CDR3 sequencing of 135 peripheral blood samples, made up of some 40 ophthalmopathy patients, roughly 72 hyperthyroidism patients and 17 progressor patients. General findings and caveats noted by the study authors: Most expanded thyroid clonotypes (frequency above 0.001) were also detected in blood, a finding suggesting that blood repertoires may reflect thyroid immune responses. In validation, the model predicted progression to ophthalmopathy with about 71% sensitivity and less than 75% specificity, a median of roughly seven months before onset. Sample size was not statistically predetermined, and investigators were not blinded to group allocation. Ophthalmopathy was separated from stable hyperthyroidism by a 13 V-J signature model, with about 88% sensitivity and 81% to 82% specificity obtained in cross-validation and 80%/75% obtained in testing.

Patients with uncontrolled infections, other autoimmune diseases, pregnancy or lactation were excluded. Clinical symptoms, serum thyroxine and TRAb, thyroid ultrasound, and orbital computed tomography formed the basis for the diagnoses. Total RNA was extracted with Trizol reagent, and quality was checked on an Agilent 2100 Bioanalyzer. Note on this clonotype: This clone's antigen is unknown. Base quality data are lacking; no much larger clone is found one base away.

TCR beta CDR3 regions were amplified from RNA transcripts. For the first round of RT-PCR on the TCR CDR3, the HTBI primer set was used together with the Qiagen OneStep RT-PCR kit. Libraries were constructed in a second round of multiplex PCR, after which size selection and purification were performed. The libraries were sequenced on an Illumina HiSeq2000 using paired-end 100 bp reads. Concerning the study's data processing: SOAPnuke was used to process the raw data, throwing out any read that contained adapters or uncalled bases, had a mean Phred below 15, or lacked an exact constant-primer or identifier match. High-quality paired reads were merged with COPE v1.2.5, and unique nucleotide sequences were defined as clonotypes. MiTCR v1.1 was used to align clonotypes to the IMGT TRBV, TRBD and TRBJ reference segments. Analysis was restricted to V-J combinations with a frequency above 0.0001, which covered about 99% of repertoires. A TCS score was defined as the ratio between F50 (clonal expansion) and ExV (chaos), using BLOSUM62-based TCRdist between CDR3 peptides within each V-J. Welch's t-statistics and random forest reduced 500 to 650 V-J features to 13, which were used in a naive Bayes classifier (R e1071). The Morisita-Horn index was used to measure how similar the thyroid and blood repertoires were. TCRdb took the public reads, trimmed them with fastp at Q25, ran MiXCR for clone calling and kept in-frame beta chains. Every CDR3 protein is listed once, alongside the most common genes and DNA of its rows. None of the V and J calls come from the authors' own analysis; TCRdb made them. Within this sample are hundreds of thousands of distinct CDR3 sequences, with just under 45% of them counted one time only. About 7.7% of the sample rests with the top ten.

The source of this sequence is an adult man with Graves' disease, either hyperthyroidism or ophthalmopathy (not recorded which). Sequences were obtained from peripheral blood or thyroid tissue (not recorded which).

The CDR3: CASTTPTGGANVLTF. The sequenced DNA: TGTGCCAGCACCACTCCGACGGGAGGGGCCAACGTCCTGACTTTC. The V gene is TRBV10-3 and the J gene is TRBJ2-6; D gene: possibly TRBD2, on 5 matching bases. The V and J ends are trimmed by 10 bases and 4 bases, leaving 17 bases between them. The germline V gene specifies ENHRY as CDR1 and SYGVKD as CDR2. From cysteine to phenylalanine, the CDR3 is 15 amino acids long. Only CDR3 DNA remains: 45 bases, in frame from the first base.